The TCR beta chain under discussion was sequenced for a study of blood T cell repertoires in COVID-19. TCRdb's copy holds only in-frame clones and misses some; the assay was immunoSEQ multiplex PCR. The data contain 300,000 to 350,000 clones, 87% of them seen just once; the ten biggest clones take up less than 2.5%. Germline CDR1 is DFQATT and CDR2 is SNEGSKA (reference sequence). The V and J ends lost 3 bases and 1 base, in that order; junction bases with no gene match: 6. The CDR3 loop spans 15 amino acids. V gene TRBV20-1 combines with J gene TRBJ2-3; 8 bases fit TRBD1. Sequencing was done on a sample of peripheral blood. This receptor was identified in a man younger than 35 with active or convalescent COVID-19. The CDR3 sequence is CSASGKGQGTDTQYF. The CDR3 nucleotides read TGCAGTGCTAGTGGTAAGGGACAGGGCACAGATACGCAGTATTTT.